This TCR beta chain was sequenced during a study of blood T cell repertoires in COVID-19. Here immunoSEQ multiplex PCR was the method, and the copy in TCRdb shows in-frame clones only, minus some. The sample includes around 250,000 clones, around 86% of them seen just once. Germline CDR1 reads SGHDN; CDR2 reads FVKESK. V was clipped by 4 bases and J by 2 bases, with 10 bases between them. The CDR3 loop spans 14 amino acids. The rearrangement uses TRBV14 and TRBJ2-3, with D tentatively TRBD2 (6 bases). The receptor comes from a man between 25 and 39 years old who had recovered from COVID-19. Sequencing was performed on peripheral blood. CDR3 sequence: CASSLGTFTDTQYF. The CDR3 DNA is TGTGCCAGCAGCCTCGGGACTTTCACAGATACGCAGTATTTT.